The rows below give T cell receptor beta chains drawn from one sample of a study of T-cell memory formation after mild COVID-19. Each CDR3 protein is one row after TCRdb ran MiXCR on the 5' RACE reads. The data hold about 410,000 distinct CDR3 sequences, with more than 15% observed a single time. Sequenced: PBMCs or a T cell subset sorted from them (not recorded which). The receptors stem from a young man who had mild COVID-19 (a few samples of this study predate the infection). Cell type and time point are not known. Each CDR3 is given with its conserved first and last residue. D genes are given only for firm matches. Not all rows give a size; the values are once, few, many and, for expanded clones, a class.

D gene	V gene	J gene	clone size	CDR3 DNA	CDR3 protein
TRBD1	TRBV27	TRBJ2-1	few	TGTGCCAGCAGACAGGGGGCTAACTACAATGAGCAGTTCTTC	CASRQGANYNEQFF
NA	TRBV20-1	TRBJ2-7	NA	TGCAGTGCTAGAGACCCCTCGGTAGCGCGAATCTACGAGCAGTACTTC	CSARDPSVARIYEQYF
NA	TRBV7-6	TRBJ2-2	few	TGTGCCAGCAGCTTGGCCAGGGGTCCGTTCACCGGGGAGCTGTTTTTT	CASSLARGPFTGELFF
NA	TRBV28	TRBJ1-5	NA	TGTGCCAGCAGTCCCGAGCCTATTAGGAACAATCAGCCCCAGCATTTT	CASSPEPIRNNQPQHF
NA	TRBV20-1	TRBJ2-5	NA	TGCAGTGCTAGCACGGAGCAAGAGACCCAGTACTTC	CSASTEQETQYF
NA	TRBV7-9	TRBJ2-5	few	TGTGCCAGCAGCCACGGAAACCAAGAGACCCAGTACTTC	CASSHGNQETQYF
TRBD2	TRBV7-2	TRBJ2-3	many	TGTGCCAGTCTACTAGCGGGGGAAGATACGCAGTATTTT	CASLLAGEDTQYF
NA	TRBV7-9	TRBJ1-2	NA	TGTGCCAGCAGCTCCGGGGACCGTGGGAACTATGGCTACACCTTC	CASSSGDRGNYGYTF
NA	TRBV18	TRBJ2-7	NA	TGTGCCAGCTCACCAGTGACCGAGTCGGCAGGGCTTGGTGAGCAGTACTTC	CASSPVTESAGLGEQYF
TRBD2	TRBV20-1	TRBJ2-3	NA	TGCAGTGCACCTACCCGGACTAGCGGGGTGAAGACAGATACGCAGTATTTT	CSAPTRTSGVKTDTQYF
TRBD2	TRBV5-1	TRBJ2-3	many	TGCGCCAGCAGCCGGCGTCTGGGGACTAGTTCCTTCTCAGATACGCAGTATTTT	CASSRRLGTSSFSDTQYF
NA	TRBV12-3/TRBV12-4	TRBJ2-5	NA	TGTGCCAGCAGCCGCGGGTGTAGTGAGACCCAGTACTTC	CASSRGCSETQYF
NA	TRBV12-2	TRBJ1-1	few	TGTGCAAGTCGCTTAGAGGGAATCCGGACGGGGTCAGGGAGGATGAACACTGAAGCTTTCTTT	CASRLEGIRTGSGRMNTEAFF
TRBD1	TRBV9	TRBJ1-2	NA	TGTGCCAGCAGCGTAAGGACAGGAGGCGATGGCTACACCTTC	CASSVRTGGDGYTF
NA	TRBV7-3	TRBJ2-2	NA	TGTGCCAGCAGCCCGAGACAAAGGAGCGGGGAGCTGTTTTTT	CASSPRQRSGELFF
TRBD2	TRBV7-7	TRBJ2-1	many	TGTGCCAGCAGCTTAGGTGAAGCGGGGGTCTACAATGAGCAGTTCTTC	CASSLGEAGVYNEQFF
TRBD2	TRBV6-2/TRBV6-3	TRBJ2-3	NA	TGTGCCAGCAGTGATCTAGCGGGGGAGGGGGATACGCAGTATTTT	CASSDLAGEGDTQYF
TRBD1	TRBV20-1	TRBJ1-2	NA	TGCAGTGCTAGAGTGCCGGGACAGGGAGACGGCTACACCTTC	CSARVPGQGDGYTF
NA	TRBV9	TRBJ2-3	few	TGTGCCAGCAGCCCGACAGCTAGCACAGATACGCAGTATTTT	CASSPTASTDTQYF
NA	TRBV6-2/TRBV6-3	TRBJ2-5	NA	TGTGCCAGCAGTTACCCTACTAGCATCGAGACCCAGTACTTC	CASSYPTSIETQYF
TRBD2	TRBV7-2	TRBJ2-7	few	TGTGCCAGCAGCCATAGCGGGGGGCCTTCCTACGAGCAGTACTTC	CASSHSGGPSYEQYF
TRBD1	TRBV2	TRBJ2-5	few	TGTGCCAGCAGGCCGGGACAGGGGTGGGAGACCCAGTACTTC	CASRPGQGWETQYF
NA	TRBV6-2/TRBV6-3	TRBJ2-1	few	TGTGCCAGCAGTTACTGGGTTTACCTCTACAATGAGCAGTTCTTC	CASSYWVYLYNEQFF
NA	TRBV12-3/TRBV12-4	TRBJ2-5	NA	TGTGCCAGCAGTTTATGGAAGACCCAGTACTTC	CASSLWKTQYF
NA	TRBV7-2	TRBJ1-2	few	TGTGCCAGCAGCTTAAGGGACAAAAACTATGGCTACACCTTC	CASSLRDKNYGYTF